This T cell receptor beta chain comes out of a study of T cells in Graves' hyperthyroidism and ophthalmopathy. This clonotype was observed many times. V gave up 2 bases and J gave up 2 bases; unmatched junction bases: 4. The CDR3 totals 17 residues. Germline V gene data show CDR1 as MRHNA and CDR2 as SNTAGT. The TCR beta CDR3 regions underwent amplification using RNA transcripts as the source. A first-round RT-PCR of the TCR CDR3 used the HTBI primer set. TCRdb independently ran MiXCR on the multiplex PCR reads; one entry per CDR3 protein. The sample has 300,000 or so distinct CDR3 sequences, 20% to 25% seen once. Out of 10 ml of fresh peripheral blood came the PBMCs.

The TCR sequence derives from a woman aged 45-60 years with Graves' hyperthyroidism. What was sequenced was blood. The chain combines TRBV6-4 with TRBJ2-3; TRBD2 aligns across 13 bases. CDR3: CASSDRTSGGTTDTQYF. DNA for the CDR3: TGTGCCAGCAGTGACCGGACTAGCGGGGGAACCACAGATACGCAGTATTTT.